This TCR beta chain appears in the sequencing data of a study of blood T cell repertoires in COVID-19. Study at large: There were acute and convalescent COVID-19 samples, and they came from the United States, Italy and Spain.

Trimming removed 3 bases at V and 0 bases at J, with 11 bases between. CDR1 WSHSY and CDR2 SAAADI come from the germline V gene. CDR3 length: 15 amino acids. Sequencing was performed with immunoSEQ multiplex PCR; in TCRdb, only in-frame clones are kept and a portion is missing. The repertoire holds around 400,000 clones, about 89% seen once, with over 1% in the top ten. The receptor comes from a man aged 35 to 55 with acute or convalescent COVID-19. The source material was peripheral blood. The chain combines TRBV10-2 with TRBJ1-1; the D gene is possibly TRBD1 (6 bases). CDR3 bases: TGCGCCAGCAGTGATAGGGCAGGGGTGAACACTGAAGCTTTCTTT. This translates into CASSDRAGVNTEAFF.